This entry lists 11 T cell receptor beta chains sequenced from one sample in a study of OX40 agonist ivuxolimab in advanced cancers. Method: immunoSEQ multiplex PCR; TCRdb's copy keeps in-frame clones and lacks some. In the table there are about 51,000 clones, about nine tenths of which are singletons. Sequencing was performed on CD4+ or CD8+ T cells sorted from blood, taken in a trial of the OX40 agonist ivuxolimab. The receptors were sampled from an adult with an advanced solid tumor such as melanoma, head and neck, liver or kidney cancer.

The chain joins TRBV9 to TRBJ2-1, with 7 bases identical to TRBD2. Per germline, CDR1 SGDLS and CDR2 YYNGEE. The CDR3 is 17 residues long. V trimming: 0 bases; J trimming: 0 bases; junction bases outside the gene matches: 6. CDR3 in DNA: TGTGCCAGCAGCGTAGAAACCGGGGGGTACTCCTACAATGAGCAGTTCTTC. Translation: CASSVETGGYSYNEQFF.

This clone has more than one count but fewer than ten. J is TRBJ1-1 and V is TRBV7-9; D is perhaps TRBD1 (5 bases). V was shortened by 5 bases and J by 3 bases, with 10 bases between the two germline ends. CDR3 length: 13 amino acids. Germline V CDR1 and CDR2: SEHNR, FQNEAQ (reference sequence). The CDR3 region is CASSRDGYTEAFF. The CDR3 DNA sequence: TGTGCCAGCAGCCGGGACGGTTACACTGAAGCTTTCTTT. Complete variable domain (other parts from reference TRBV7-9 and TRBJ1-1): DTGVSQNPRHKITKRGQNVTFRCDPISEHNRLYWYRQTLGQGPEFLTYFQNEAQLEKSRLLSDRFSAERPKGSFSTLEIQRTEQGDSAMYLCASSRDGYTEAFFGQGTRLTVV.

This clone was observed once. This chain uses TRBV18 with TRBJ2-2, with D tentatively TRBD1 (6 bases). This CDR3 is built from 18 residues. Trimming removed 4 bases at V and 3 bases at J, with 21 bases between. Germline CDR1 KGHSH, CDR2 LQKENI. The CDR3 loop is CASSQPGQPSVYTGELFF. The DNA of the CDR3 is TGTGCCAGCTCACAACCGGGACAACCAAGCGTCTACACCGGGGAGCTGTTTTTT.

The genes are TRBV2 and TRBJ2-7; no reliable D call. Looked up from germline, CDR1 is SNHLY and CDR2 is FYNNEI. Trimming removed 7 bases at V and 7 bases at J, with 8 bases between. This CDR3 is built from 10 residues. The chain's CDR3 is CASTHWEQYF. DNA for the CDR3: TGTGCCAGCACCCACTGGGAGCAGTACTTC.

As DNA, the CDR3 is TGTGCCAGCAGCCGCCCCGGGACGGGGAATACGCAGTATTTT. Its translation: CASSRPGTGNTQYF. The gene calls are TRBV28 and TRBJ2-3, with D perhaps being TRBD1 or TRBD2 (5 bases each). The CDR3 has 14 residues. CDR1 is MDHEN, CDR2 SYDVKM, per germline. The germline V and J ends were trimmed by 6 bases and 7 bases, with 17 bases remaining between them.

This chain connects TRBV29-1 to TRBJ1-5; D perhaps matches TRBD1 (5 bases). Germline CDR1 and CDR2: SQVTM and ANQGSEA. The CDR3 runs to 15 residues. Trimming cost V 6 bases and J 1 base, with 16 bases left between them. In DNA form, the CDR3 reads TGCAGCGTCCACGGGGACGGAAGGAGCAATCAGCCCCAGCATTTT. Translated: CSVHGDGRSNQPQHF. Using reference TRBV29-1 and TRBJ1-5 for the parts outside the CDR3, the full variable domain is SAVISQKPSRDICQRGTSLTIQCQVDSQVTMMFWYRQQPGQSLTLIATANQGSEATYESGFVIDKFPISRPNLTFSTLTVSNMSPEDSSIYLCSVHGDGRSNQPQHFGDGTRLSIL.

The rearrangement links TRBV30 to TRBJ2-1; 14 bases map to TRBD2. Germline loops: CDR1 GTSNPN, CDR2 SVGIG (reference sequence). Losses at the gene ends were 4 bases for V and 0 bases for J; bases not matched to a gene: 11. The CDR3 spans 19 residues. The CDR3 sequence is CAWTTGLAGGTHSYNEQFF. The CDR3 DNA follows: TGTGCCTGGACCACCGGACTAGCGGGAGGCACCCACTCCTACAATGAGCAGTTCTTC.

In DNA, the CDR3 is TGTGCCAGCAGCTTGGATAGGTATGGCTACACCTTC. Translating gives CASSLDRYGYTF. The rearrangement links TRBV5-4 to TRBJ1-2; D remains unclear. The germline V gene encodes CDR1 SGHNT and CDR2 YYREEE (reference sequence). V was pared by 0 bases and J by 5 bases, with 5 bases between. The CDR3 runs 12 residues.

This clone was seen once. This sequence joins TRBV5-4 and TRBJ2-7; tentatively, D is TRBD1 (5 bases). Between the trimmed V and J ends, which lost 3 bases and 3 bases, there was a span of 16 bases. The CDR3 totals 15 residues. Germline CDR1 SGHNT, CDR2 YYREEE (reference sequence). The CDR3 nucleotides read TGTGCCAGCAGCTGGCCCGGACAAACAAACTACGAGCAGTACTTC. Translation gives CASSWPGQTNYEQYF.

The rearrangement uses TRBV18 and TRBJ2-3; the D is unclear. The CDR3 runs to 15 residues. Germline-derived CDR1 and CDR2 are KGHSH and LQKENI. Trimming pared 2 bases from V and 0 bases from J, leaving 9 bases between. CDR3 region: CASSPSLTSTDTQYF. The CDR3 bases are TGTGCCAGCTCACCAAGCCTAACTAGCACAGATACGCAGTATTTT.

This chain uses TRBV19 with TRBJ2-1; TRBD2 matches 14 bases. The J segment lost 2 bases and the V segment lost 3 bases, leaving 3 bases of the junction unmatched. Germline loops: CDR1 LNHDA, CDR2 SQIVND (reference sequence). The CDR3 is 17 residues long. This CDR3 is CASSMGTSGGAYNEQFF. In nucleotides, the CDR3 is TGTGCCAGTAGTATGGGGACTAGCGGGGGAGCCTACAATGAGCAGTTCTTC.